This TCR beta chain comes out of a study of Tregs in tolerant kidney transplant recipients (dated by TCRdb to about 2019). Regarding the study in general: The study applied TCRbeta sequencing to find donor-specific regulatory T cells before combined kidney and bone marrow transplantation and then followed those same cells after transplant. TCRbeta repertoire sequencing was used in a few healthy controls to compare several methods for expanding Tregs specific for an allogeneic donor.

Thawed PBMCs were FACS-sorted into unstimulated Tregs (CD4+CD25+CD127-), CD4+ non-Tregs (CD4+CD25-), CD4 cells and CD8 cells. Healthy control blood was obtained either as purchased buffy coats or from healthy volunteers. Healthy control blood was processed to PBMCs with a Ficoll density gradient and then cryopreserved, whereas patient PBMCs were collected both before and after transplant. Results the study describes overall, beyond this receptor: Because only a small number of patients were included, the study had limitations, and the results will need to be validated in larger populations as well as under other immunosuppression protocols. Expanding Tregs with activated donor B cells appeared to identify the most biologically relevant and donor-specific TCRbeta repertoire. Biological reproducibility was not directly addressed, though technical replication error appeared minimal.

CDR1 and CDR2 are drawn from the germline V gene (reference sequence): LNHDA, SQIVND. Trimming leaves V shorter by 4 bases and J shorter by 4 bases, with the junction holding 5 bases beyond the gene matches. The CDR3 covers 17 residues, taking in both the cysteine and the phenylalanine. CDR3 DNA is the only sequence kept; it has 51 bases, read in frame from the first base. For TCRbeta CDR3 sequencing, genomic DNA was extracted from sorted cells using the QIAGEN DNeasy Blood and Tissue Kit. High-throughput TCRbeta CDR3 sequencing, including PCR amplification with bias correction and internal controls, was performed commercially through immunoSEQ. In the paper's pipeline: Unique productive TCRbeta sequences were defined by CDR3 nucleotide sequence where primers matched, and otherwise by CDR3 amino acid sequence together with Vbeta and Jbeta genes. To correct sorting error, sequences shared between sorted populations at a frequency ratio of 2:1 or less were removed; the rest were assigned to the higher population. Sequences were defined as donor-reactive when expanded at least 5-fold in CFSE-low cells versus unstimulated cells and present at a frequency of at least 0.01% in CFSE-low cells. Repertoire divergence was quantified by Jensen-Shannon divergence using the top 100 TCRbeta sequences ranked by frequency. For samples with multiple sequencing runs, sorting error was corrected in each run separately before the runs were combined. Here the immuneACCESS table is served through TCRdb, limited to in-frame sequences with V and J called. Missing clones are a known gap in these copies; in checked studies unresolved V genes cover under half, and the rest lacks a known reason. The V and J calls and the clone size are those of that table, but D and trimming were determined from the DNA. This sample has about 240,000 clones in its table, and about 80% of those were observed once. Approximately 0.69% of the sample rests with the top ten.

To note about this clone: No cognate antigen has been identified for it. Base qualities are not at hand, and no much larger clone is one base apart.

The TCR sequence derives from a human donor in good health. The sequenced sample was CD4+ T cells from blood. The chain links TRBV19 with TRBJ2-1, with 15 junctional bases fitting TRBD2. CDR3 region: CASSTGTSGGNYNEQFF. The nucleotides are TGTGCCAGTAGTACAGGGACTAGCGGGGGGAATTACAATGAGCAGTTCTTC.